The entry that follows covers one T cell receptor beta chain sequence. Its antigen is unknown. Germline and junction disagree at one end, which may indicate a read error. These data come from a study of Graves' ophthalmopathy and Graves' hyperthyroidism. Notes on the study in general: Also, most clonotypes expanded in the thyroid above 0.001 frequency appeared in blood.

RNA transcripts were the source from which TCR beta CDR3 regions were amplified. HTBI primers served in a first-round RT-PCR, which a second-round multiplex PCR followed. TCRdb processed the multiplex PCR reads anew with MiXCR; each CDR3 protein has one entry. This sample yields about 220,000 distinct CDR3 sequences, of which about 22% are seen a single time; around 45% belongs to the top ten. The CDR3 is 14 amino acids. Germline V gives CDR1 SGHVS, CDR2 FQNEAQ. The V call is TRBV7-8, the J call TRBJ1-5, with D possibly matching TRBD1 (5 bases). This TCR derives from a woman aged 45 to 65 with Graves' ophthalmopathy. The sequenced sample was peripheral blood. DNA of the CDR3: TGTGCCAGCCGGGACGGAGCGCGCAATCGGCCCCAGCATTTT. Translation: CASRDGARNRPQHF.